Each of the 22 T cell receptor beta chains below was sequenced from the same sample in a study of regulatory T cells in long-lasting Graves disease. Indicated time point: newly diagnosed GD, antithyroid drugs for less than 3 months. Construction of the TCR library relied on RNA isolated from PBMCs. TCR beta libraries were built with iRepertoire HTBI primers and Arm-PCR of CDR3 regions. TCRdb called the multiplex PCR reads again in MiXCR, with one record for every CDR3 protein. The sample lists 510,000 or so distinct CDR3 sequences; 12% were seen once. The same data also went into a second study, on T cells in Graves' hyperthyroidism and ophthalmopathy.

This material consisted of peripheral blood mononuclear cells (PBMCs), taken at new diagnosis, from a patient treated with antithyroid drugs. The receptors stem from a woman aged 25 to 39 with Graves disease.

The table lists this clonotype with many counts. The chain is built from TRBV30 and TRBJ2-2; D perhaps matches TRBD1 (6 bases). Germline CDR1 GTSNPN, CDR2 SVGIG (reference sequence). The CDR3 consists of 14 residues. V was cut by 3 bases and J by 1 base, with 9 bases left in between. The CDR3 sequence: CAWRTRGNTGELFF. In DNA, the CDR3 is TGTGCCTGGAGGACCAGGGGGAACACCGGGGAGCTGTTTTTT.

This clonotype has a handful of counts. V and J are TRBV5-6 and TRBJ1-6; possibly TRBD1 for D (5 bases). CDR1 SGHDT and CDR2 YYEEEE come from the germline V gene. The CDR3 sequence is 14 residues long. The ends were cut back, 6 bases at V and 7 bases at J, with 14 bases in the middle. CDR3 in DNA: TGTGCCAGCACCCCGGGGCCAGGGAATTCACCCCTCCACTTT. Amino acids: CASTPGPGNSPLHF.

V and J are TRBV11-3 and TRBJ2-7; the match to TRBD2 covers 10 bases. This CDR3 is 18 amino acids long. The germline CDR1 and CDR2 sequences are SGHNT and YENEEA. V trimming: 4 bases; J trimming: 5 bases; junction bases outside the gene matches: 17. This CDR3 reads CASSSRTGAGGRGNEQYF. The CDR3 bases are TGTGCCAGCAGCTCTCGCACGGGAGCGGGAGGGCGGGGGAACGAGCAGTACTTC. Full variable domain (outside the CDR3, taken from reference TRBV11-3 and TRBJ2-7): EAGVVQSPRYKIIEKKQPVAFWCNPISGHNTLYWYLQNLGQGPELLIRYENEEAVDDSQLPKDRFSAERLKGVDSTLKIQPAELGDSAVYLCASSSRTGAGGRGNEQYFGPGTRLTVT.

This clonotype was observed many times. The chain joins TRBV28 to TRBJ2-7; D call uncertain. V lost 6 bases and J 6 bases, leaving 12 bases between the germline ends. From germline, CDR1 is MDHEN and CDR2 SYDVKM. The CDR3 is 12 residues long. The CDR3 sequence: CASRSTPTEQYF. CDR3 sequence (DNA): TGTGCCAGCAGGTCTACCCCCACCGAGCAGTACTTC.

This clonotype was found many times. DNA for the CDR3: TGTGCCAGCAGTTTAGGGGGTTTTGTTACTGAAGCTTTCTTT. Its translation: CASSLGGFVTEAFF. The chain employs TRBV28 and TRBJ1-1, with TRBD1 as a possible D gene (5 bases). Germline CDR1 MDHEN, CDR2 SYDVKM. The germline V and J ends were trimmed by 2 bases and 5 bases, with 12 bases remaining between them. CDR3 length: 14 residues.

This clonotype was seen ten or more times. This chain uses TRBV10-3 with TRBJ2-2, with 9 bases that match TRBD1. This CDR3 region has 16 residues. With 7 bases clipped from V and 4 bases from J, the junction kept 10 bases outside the gene matches. Per germline, CDR1 ENHRY and CDR2 SYGVKD. In DNA form, the CDR3 reads TGTGCCATCACCAGAACCGGGGACAGGGCCACCGGGGAGCTGTTTTTT. It yields the protein CAITRTGDRATGELFF.

This sequence joins TRBV20-1 and TRBJ1-6; D gene unclear. The germline V and J ends were trimmed by 6 bases and 7 bases, with 10 bases remaining between them. Looked up from germline, CDR1 is DFQATT and CDR2 is SNEGSKA (reference sequence). CDR3 length: 12 residues. The CDR3 DNA follows: TGCAGTGCCAGGCCAAGAAATTCACCCCTCCACTTT. Translated, it gives CSARPRNSPLHF.

This clonotype was seen at least ten times. The V gene is TRBV6-2 or TRBV6-3, the J gene TRBJ2-3; 12 bases align to TRBD2. The ends lost 5 bases at V and 5 bases at J; junction bases unmatched: 11. The germline CDR1 and CDR2 sequences are MNHEY and SVGEGT. The CDR3 totals 17 residues. The CDR3 nucleotides read TGTGCCAGCAGTGAATATCTAGCGGGAGGGCCTCAAGATACGCAGTATTTT. Translation gives CASSEYLAGGPQDTQYF.

The genes are TRBV11-2 and TRBJ2-5, with a tentative D call TRBD2 (6 bases). Looked up from germline, CDR1 is SGHAT and CDR2 is FQNNGV. Trimming cost V 5 bases and J 5 bases, with 24 bases left between them. The CDR3 is 17 residues long. The CDR3 loop is CASSPQPGLAKGETQYF. The CDR3 coding sequence is TGTGCCAGCAGCCCCCAGCCGGGACTCGCCAAGGGGGAGACCCAGTACTTC.

This clonotype showed up many times. V gene TRBV20-1 combines with J gene TRBJ1-6; 8 nucleotides match TRBD1. The V gene's germline CDR1 is DFQATT and CDR2 SNEGSKA (reference sequence). The CDR3 runs to 14 residues. J gave up 8 bases and V 0 bases, and 3 bases lay outside the gene matches. Here the CDR3 reads CSARETGVDSPLHF. The CDR3 region has the DNA TGCAGTGCTAGAGAGACAGGGGTAGATTCACCCCTCCACTTT.

This clonotype was seen a few times. This may arise from a read error, as a much more abundant clone is one base away. The V and J genes are TRBV19 and TRBJ1-2; D is ambiguous. Germline loops: CDR1 LNHDA, CDR2 SQIVND (reference sequence). V was clipped by 5 bases and J by 6 bases, with 16 bases between them. CDR3 length: 14 residues. The CDR3 protein is CASSVTRTMNGYTF. CDR3 bases: TGTGCCAGTAGTGTTACCAGGACGATGAATGGCTACACCTTC.

The chain has TRBV10-3 and TRBJ1-2; D perhaps matches TRBD1 (5 bases). CDR1 and CDR2 from the germline V gene are ENHRY and SYGVKD. This CDR3 has 13 amino acids. V lost 7 bases and J 0 bases, leaving 9 bases between the germline ends. CDR3 in amino acids: CAITPGANYGYTF. The CDR3 DNA is TGTGCCATCACCCCGGGGGCTAACTATGGCTACACCTTC.

V gene TRBV7-8 combines with J gene TRBJ2-1, with 12 bases lining up with TRBD2. This CDR3 is 17 amino acids long. Per germline, CDR1 SGHVS and CDR2 FQNEAQ. The ends lost 0 bases at V and 9 bases at J; junction bases unmatched: 9. The CDR3 DNA sequence: TGTGCCAGCAGCTTAGCCGAGACTAGCGGGAGTCAGGGTGAGCAGTTCTTC. Amino acid sequence: CASSLAETSGSQGEQFF.

This clonotype was seen at least ten times. V gene TRBV19 combines with J gene TRBJ2-1, with 7 positions matching TRBD1. V shed 3 bases and J 2 bases; nucleotides not matched to a gene: 4. Germline V gives CDR1 LNHDA, CDR2 SQIVND (reference sequence). This CDR3 is built from 15 residues. The CDR3 sequence is CASSITGTAYNEQFF. CDR3 coding DNA: TGTGCCAGTAGTATCACCGGGACAGCCTACAATGAGCAGTTCTTC.

This clonotype was found many times. The chain is built from TRBV3-1 and TRBJ1-2; D is undetermined. Germline-derived CDR1 and CDR2 are LGHDT and YNNKEL (reference sequence). CDR3 length: 13 residues. Between the trimmed V and J ends, which lost 2 bases and 6 bases, there was a span of 10 bases. The CDR3 here is CASSQFPGNGYTF. CDR3 nucleotides: TGTGCCAGCAGCCAATTCCCCGGGAATGGCTACACCTTC.

This clonotype showed up many times. The rearrangement links TRBV30 to TRBJ2-7; the match to TRBD1 covers 8 bases. V shed 4 bases, J shed 5 bases, and the junction held 4 bases outside the gene matches. The CDR3 runs to 12 residues. Per the germline V gene, CDR1 is GTSNPN and CDR2 is SVGIG (reference sequence). CDR3 coding DNA: TGTGCCTGGAATGGACAGGGCCACGAGCAGTACTTC. Translating gives CAWNGQGHEQYF.

There are a few counts of this clonotype. The CDR3 sequence is CASSYYLPPRSDTQYF. The CDR3 DNA reads as TGTGCCAGCAGTTACTATCTTCCTCCCCGATCGGATACGCAGTATTTT. V is TRBV6-5 and J is TRBJ2-3; D unresolved. This CDR3 is 16 amino acids long. CDR1 and CDR2 (germline): MNHEY, SVGAGI. The V end lost 1 base, the J end lost 6 bases, and 17 bases lay between the germline ends.

The chain employs TRBV5-1 and TRBJ1-1; a possible D gene is TRBD1 (5 bases). The CDR3 has 15 amino acids. Germline-derived CDR1 and CDR2 are SGHRS and YFSETQ. V lost 4 bases and J 1 base, leaving 14 bases between the germline ends. The CDR3 loop reads CASSGAGGWNTEAFF. The CDR3 DNA is TGCGCCAGCAGCGGAGCCGGGGGATGGAACACTGAAGCTTTCTTT.

This clonotype was seen a few times. CDR3 protein: CASSYGPKNEQFF. The CDR3 DNA is TGTGCCAGCAGCTACGGACCAAAAAATGAGCAGTTCTTC. This sequence joins TRBV11-2 and TRBJ2-1; D is ambiguous. The ends were cut back, 4 bases at V and 7 bases at J, with 11 bases in the middle. CDR1 and CDR2 (germline): SGHAT, FQNNGV. This CDR3 region has 13 residues.

This clonotype was recorded only once. V gene TRBV6-2 or TRBV6-3 combines with J gene TRBJ2-3; D could derive from TRBD1 or TRBD2 (6 bases each). The V end was cut by 5 bases, the J end by 8 bases, with 20 bases between. Looked up from germline, CDR1 is MNHEY and CDR2 is SVGEGT. The CDR3 runs 15 residues. In DNA, the CDR3 is TGTGCCAGCAGTGAAGCGGCCGGGGGCCCTTTTACGCAGTATTTT. This codes for CASSEAAGGPFTQYF.

This clonotype was counted many times. The chain joins TRBV15 to TRBJ2-1; 10 nucleotides align to TRBD1. Germline V lookup: CDR1 LNHNV, CDR2 YYDKDF (reference sequence). The ends lost 3 bases at V and 2 bases at J; junction bases unmatched: 1. The length of the CDR3 is 15 residues. CDR3 loop: CATSSDRGPYNEQFF. CDR3 bases: TGTGCCACCAGCAGCGACAGGGGGCCCTACAATGAGCAGTTCTTC.

This clonotype was recorded many times. The V and J genes are TRBV27 and TRBJ2-3, with 9 nucleotides matching TRBD2. From germline, CDR1 is MNHEY and CDR2 SMNVEV (reference sequence). The CDR3 extends over 20 amino acids. With 7 bases clipped from V and 1 base from J, the junction kept 21 bases outside the gene matches. This CDR3 reads CASNSMGFSGSGVGTDTQYF. The CDR3 DNA sequence: TGTGCCAGCAACTCGATGGGTTTTAGCGGGAGTGGAGTTGGCACAGATACGCAGTATTTT.